This T cell receptor beta chain appears in the sequencing data of a study of resident and recirculating memory T cells in vitiligo. Overall study results and limits: No single dominant TCR clone appeared; lesion clonality varied. Sequences differed between biopsy sites and patients, suggesting private specificity.

CDR1 and CDR2 (germline): SGHNT, YYREEE (reference sequence). V dropped 3 bases and J dropped 2; count of bases not matched to a gene: 6. The CDR3 contains 15 residues. This clone was seen a single time. The antigen is unknown. Patients had to be free of confetti depigmentation, indicating active vitiligo. Profiling relied on immunoSEQ multiplex PCR, and the TCRdb table lists in-frame clones only, not all of them. The data contain about 76,000 clones, around 90% of them singletons. Source material: blood. The chain is built from TRBV5-4 and TRBJ2-3; 7 positions match TRBD2. This sequence was found in a male donor with vitiligo. CDR3 DNA sequence: TGTGCCAGCAGCTCCTCTAGCGGTTACACAGATACGCAGTATTTT. Its protein product is CASSSSSGYTDTQYF.